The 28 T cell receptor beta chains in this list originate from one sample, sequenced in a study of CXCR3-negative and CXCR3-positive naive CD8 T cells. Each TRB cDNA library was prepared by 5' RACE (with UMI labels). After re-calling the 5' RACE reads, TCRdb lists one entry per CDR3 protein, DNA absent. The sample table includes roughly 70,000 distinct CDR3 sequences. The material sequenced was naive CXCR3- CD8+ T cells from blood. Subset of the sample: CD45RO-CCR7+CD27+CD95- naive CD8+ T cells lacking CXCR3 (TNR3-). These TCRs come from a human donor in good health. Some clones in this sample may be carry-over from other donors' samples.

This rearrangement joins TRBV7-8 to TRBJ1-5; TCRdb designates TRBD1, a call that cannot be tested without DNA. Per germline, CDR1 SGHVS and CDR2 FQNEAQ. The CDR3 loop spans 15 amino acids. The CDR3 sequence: CASSSDRGFNQPQHF.

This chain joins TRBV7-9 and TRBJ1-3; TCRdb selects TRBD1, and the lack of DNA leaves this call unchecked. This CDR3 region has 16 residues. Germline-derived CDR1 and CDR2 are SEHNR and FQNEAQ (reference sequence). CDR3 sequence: CASTQGTTSSGNTIYF.

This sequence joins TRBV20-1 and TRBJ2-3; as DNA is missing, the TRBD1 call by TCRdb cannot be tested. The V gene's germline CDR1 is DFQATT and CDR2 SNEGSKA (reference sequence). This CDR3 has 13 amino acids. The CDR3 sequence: CSADRVDTDTQYF.

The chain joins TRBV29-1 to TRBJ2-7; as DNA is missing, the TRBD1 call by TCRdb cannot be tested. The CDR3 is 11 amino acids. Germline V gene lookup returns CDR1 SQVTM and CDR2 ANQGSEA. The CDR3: CSVYQGYEQYF.

CDR3 sequence reads: CSLATGGTLETQYF. V gene TRBV29-1 combines with J gene TRBJ2-5; TCRdb names TRBD1, which stays unverified in the absence of DNA. From germline, CDR1 is SQVTM and CDR2 ANQGSEA. The CDR3 sequence is 14 residues long.

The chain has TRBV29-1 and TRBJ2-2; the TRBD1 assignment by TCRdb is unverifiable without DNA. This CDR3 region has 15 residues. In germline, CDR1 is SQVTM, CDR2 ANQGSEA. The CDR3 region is CSVLQGQENTGELFF.

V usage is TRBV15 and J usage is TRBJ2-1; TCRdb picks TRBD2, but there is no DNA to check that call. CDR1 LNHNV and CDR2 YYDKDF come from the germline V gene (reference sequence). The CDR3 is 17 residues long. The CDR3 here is CATSREAASGSDNEQFF.

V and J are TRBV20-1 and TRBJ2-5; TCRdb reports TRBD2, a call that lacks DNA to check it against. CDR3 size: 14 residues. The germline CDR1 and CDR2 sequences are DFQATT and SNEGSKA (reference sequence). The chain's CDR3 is CSARVGTSLETQYF.

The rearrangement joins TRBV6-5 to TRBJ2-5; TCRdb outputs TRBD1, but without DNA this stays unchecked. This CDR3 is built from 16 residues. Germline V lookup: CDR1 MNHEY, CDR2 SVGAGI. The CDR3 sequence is CASSYYFVPGVETQYF.

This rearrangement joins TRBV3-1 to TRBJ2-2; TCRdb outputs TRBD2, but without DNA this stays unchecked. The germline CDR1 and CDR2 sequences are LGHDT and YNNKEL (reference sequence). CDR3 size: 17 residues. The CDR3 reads CASSHIHGTPPPGELFF.

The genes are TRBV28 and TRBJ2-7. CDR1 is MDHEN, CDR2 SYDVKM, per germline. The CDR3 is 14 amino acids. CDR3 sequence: CASSPRGNSYEQYF. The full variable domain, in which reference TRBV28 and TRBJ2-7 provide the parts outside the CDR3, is DVKVTQSSRYLVKRTGEKVFLECVQDMDHENMFWYRQDPGLGLRLIYFSYDVKMKEKGDIPEGYSVSREKKERFSLILESASTNQTSMYLCASSPRGNSYEQYFGPGTRLTVT.

Here the CDR3 reads CASSPSAGFTQYF. The rearrangement uses TRBV7-9 and TRBJ2-3; as DNA is missing, the TRBD2 call by TCRdb cannot be tested. The CDR3 loop spans 13 amino acids. The V gene's germline CDR1 is SEHNR and CDR2 FQNEAQ (reference sequence).

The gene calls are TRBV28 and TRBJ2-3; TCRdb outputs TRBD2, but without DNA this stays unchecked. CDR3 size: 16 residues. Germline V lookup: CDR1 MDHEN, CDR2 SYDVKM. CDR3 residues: CASSLTQRVSTDTQYF.

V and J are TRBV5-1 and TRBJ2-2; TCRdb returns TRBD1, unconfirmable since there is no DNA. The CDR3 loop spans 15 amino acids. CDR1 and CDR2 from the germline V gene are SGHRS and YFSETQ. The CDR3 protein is CASSPGTGNTGELFF.

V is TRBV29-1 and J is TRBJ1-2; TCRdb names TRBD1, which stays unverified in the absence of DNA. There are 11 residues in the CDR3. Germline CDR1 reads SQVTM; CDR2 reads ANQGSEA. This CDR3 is CSGTTGVGYTF.

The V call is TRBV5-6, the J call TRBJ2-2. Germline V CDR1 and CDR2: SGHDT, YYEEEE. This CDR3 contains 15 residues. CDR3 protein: CASSLWSANTGELFF. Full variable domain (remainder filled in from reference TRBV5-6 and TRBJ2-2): DAGVTQSPTHLIKTRGQQVTLRCSPKSGHDTVSWYQQALGQGPQFIFQYYEEEERQRGNFPDRFSGHQFPNYSSELNVNALLLGDSALYLCASSLWSANTGELFFGEGSRLTVL.

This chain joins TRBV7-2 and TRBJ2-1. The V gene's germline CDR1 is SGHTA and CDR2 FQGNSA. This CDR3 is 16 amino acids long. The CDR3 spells CASSLGLAGTYNEQFF.

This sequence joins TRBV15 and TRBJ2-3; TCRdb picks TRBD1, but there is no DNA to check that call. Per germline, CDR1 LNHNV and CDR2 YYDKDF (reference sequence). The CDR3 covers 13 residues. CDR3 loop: CATTLSPGREQYF. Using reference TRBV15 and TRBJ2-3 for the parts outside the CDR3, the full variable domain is DAMVIQNPRYQVTQFGKPVTLSCSQTLNHNVMYWYQQKSSQAPKLLFHYYDKDFNNEADTPDNFQSRRPNTSFCFLDIRSPGLGDTAMYLCATTLSPGREQYFGPGTRLTVL.

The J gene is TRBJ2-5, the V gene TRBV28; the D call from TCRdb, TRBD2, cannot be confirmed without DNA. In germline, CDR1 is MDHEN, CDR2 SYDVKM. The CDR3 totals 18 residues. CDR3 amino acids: CASRALGLAGGERETQYF.

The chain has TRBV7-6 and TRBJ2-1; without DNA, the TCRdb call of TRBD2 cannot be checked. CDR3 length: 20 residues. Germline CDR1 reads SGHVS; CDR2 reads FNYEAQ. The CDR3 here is CASSLAPRLAGARDYNEQFF.

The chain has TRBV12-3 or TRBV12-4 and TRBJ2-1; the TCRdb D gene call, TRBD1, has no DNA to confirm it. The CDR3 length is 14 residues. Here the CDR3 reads CASSFDRGSSEQFF.

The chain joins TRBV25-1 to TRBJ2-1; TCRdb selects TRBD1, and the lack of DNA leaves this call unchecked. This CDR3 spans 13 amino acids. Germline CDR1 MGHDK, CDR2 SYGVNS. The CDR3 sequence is CASTWTGEGEQFF.

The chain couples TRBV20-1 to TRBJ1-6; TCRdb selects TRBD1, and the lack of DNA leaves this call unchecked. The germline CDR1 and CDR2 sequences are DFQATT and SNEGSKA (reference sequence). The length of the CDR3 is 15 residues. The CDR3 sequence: CSASVLGDSNSPLHF.

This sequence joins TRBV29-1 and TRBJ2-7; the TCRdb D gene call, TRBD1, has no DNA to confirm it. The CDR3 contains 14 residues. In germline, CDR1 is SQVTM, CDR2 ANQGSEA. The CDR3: CSVEMTGVSYEQYF.

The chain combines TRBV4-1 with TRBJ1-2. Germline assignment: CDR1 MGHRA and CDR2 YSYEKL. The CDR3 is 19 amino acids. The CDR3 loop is CASSQVLAAGSGKNYGYTF.

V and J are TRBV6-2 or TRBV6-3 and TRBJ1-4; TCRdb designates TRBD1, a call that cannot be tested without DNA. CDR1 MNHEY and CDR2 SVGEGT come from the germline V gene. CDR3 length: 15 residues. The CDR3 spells CASIKRRQDNEKLFF.

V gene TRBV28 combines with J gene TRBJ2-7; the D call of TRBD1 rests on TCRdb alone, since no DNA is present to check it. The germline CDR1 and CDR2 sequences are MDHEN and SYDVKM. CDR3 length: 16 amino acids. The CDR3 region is CASSFSSDSFSYEQYF.

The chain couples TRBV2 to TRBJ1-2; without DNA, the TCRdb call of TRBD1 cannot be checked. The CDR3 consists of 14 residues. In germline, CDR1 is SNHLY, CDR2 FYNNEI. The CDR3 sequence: CASSEVPGAYGYTF. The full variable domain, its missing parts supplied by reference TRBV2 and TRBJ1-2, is EPEVTQTPSHQVTQMGQEVILRCVPISNHLYFYWYRQILGQKVEFLVSFYNNEISEKSEIFDDQFSVERPDGSNFTLKIRSTKLEDSAMYFCASSEVPGAYGYTFGSGTRLTVV.